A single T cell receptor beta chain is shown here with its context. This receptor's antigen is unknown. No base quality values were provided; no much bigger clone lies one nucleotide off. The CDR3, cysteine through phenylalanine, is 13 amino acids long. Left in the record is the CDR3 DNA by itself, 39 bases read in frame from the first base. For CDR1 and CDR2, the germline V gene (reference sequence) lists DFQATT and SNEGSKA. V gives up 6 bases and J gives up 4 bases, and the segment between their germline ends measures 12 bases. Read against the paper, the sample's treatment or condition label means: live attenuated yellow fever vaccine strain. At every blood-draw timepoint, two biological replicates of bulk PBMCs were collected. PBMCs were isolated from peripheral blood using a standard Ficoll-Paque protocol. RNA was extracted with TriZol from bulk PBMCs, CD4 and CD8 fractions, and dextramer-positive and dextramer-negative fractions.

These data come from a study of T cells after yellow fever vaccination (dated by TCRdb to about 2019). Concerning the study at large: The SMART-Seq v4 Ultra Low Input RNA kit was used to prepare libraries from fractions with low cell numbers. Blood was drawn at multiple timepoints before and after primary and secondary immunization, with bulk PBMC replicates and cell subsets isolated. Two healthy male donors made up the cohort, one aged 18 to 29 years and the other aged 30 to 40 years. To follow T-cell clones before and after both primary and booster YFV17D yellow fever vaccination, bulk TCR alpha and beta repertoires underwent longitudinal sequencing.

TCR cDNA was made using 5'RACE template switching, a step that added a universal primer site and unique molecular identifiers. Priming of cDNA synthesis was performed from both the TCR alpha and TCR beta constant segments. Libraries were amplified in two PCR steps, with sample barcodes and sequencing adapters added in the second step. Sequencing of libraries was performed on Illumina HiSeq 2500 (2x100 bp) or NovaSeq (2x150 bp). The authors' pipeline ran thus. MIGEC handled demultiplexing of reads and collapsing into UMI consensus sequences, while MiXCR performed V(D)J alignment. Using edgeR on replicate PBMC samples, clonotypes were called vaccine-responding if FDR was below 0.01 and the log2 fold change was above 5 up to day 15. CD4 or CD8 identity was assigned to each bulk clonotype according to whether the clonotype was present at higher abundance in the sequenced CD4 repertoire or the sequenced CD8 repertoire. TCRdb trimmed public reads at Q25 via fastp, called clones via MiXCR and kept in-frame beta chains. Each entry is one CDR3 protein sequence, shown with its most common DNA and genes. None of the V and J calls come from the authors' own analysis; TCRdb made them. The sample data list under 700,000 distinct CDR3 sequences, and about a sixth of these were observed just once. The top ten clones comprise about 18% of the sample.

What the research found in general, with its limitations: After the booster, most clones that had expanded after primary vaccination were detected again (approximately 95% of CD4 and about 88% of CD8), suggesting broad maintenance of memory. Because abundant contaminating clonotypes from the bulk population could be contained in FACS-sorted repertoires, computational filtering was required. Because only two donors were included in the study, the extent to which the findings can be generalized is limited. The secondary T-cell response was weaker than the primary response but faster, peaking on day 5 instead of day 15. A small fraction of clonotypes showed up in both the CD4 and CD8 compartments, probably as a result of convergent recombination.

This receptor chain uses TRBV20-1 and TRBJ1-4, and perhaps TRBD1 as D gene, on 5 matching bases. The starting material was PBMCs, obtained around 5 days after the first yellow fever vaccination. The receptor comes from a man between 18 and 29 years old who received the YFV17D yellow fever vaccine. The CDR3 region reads CSATRDVNEKLFF. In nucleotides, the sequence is TGCAGTGCAACCCGGGACGTTAATGAAAAACTGTTTTTT.